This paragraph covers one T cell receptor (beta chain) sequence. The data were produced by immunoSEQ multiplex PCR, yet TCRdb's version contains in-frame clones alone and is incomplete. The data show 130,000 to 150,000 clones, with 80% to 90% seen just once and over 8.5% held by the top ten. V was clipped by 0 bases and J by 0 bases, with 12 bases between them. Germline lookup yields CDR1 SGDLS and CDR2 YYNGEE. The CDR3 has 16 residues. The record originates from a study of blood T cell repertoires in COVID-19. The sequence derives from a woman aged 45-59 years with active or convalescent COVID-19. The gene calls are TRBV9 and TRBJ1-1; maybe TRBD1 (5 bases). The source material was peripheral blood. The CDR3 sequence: CASSVEGDPMNTEAFF. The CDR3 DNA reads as TGTGCCAGCAGCGTAGAAGGGGATCCCATGAACACTGAAGCTTTCTTT.